The subject of this entry is one T cell receptor beta chain. Its antigen is not identified. The TRB libraries of cDNA were built by UMI-labeled 5' RACE. TCRdb re-called the 5' RACE reads, yielding one record per CDR3 amino acid sequence without DNA. Across under 85,000 distinct CDR3 sequences, the top ten clones capture about 1.6% of the sample. This specimen comes from a study of CXCR3-negative and CXCR3-positive naive CD8 T cells. Regarding the study as a whole: CXCR3-positive naive cells had more hydrophobic TRB CDR3s than CXCR3-negative naive cells. Memory CD8+ cells showed much lower diversity, while both naive subsets displayed comparably high diversity.

This CDR3 spans 13 amino acids. Per the germline V gene, CDR1 is LGHNA and CDR2 is YNFKEQ. The chain has TRBV4-2 and TRBJ1-1. The TCR was taken from a human donor in good health. Some clones in this sample may be carry-over from other donors' samples. Sequencing was carried out using naive CXCR3- CD8+ T cells from blood. Indicated subset: CD45RO-CCR7+CD27+CD95- naive CD8+ T cells lacking CXCR3 (TNR3-). The CDR3 loop reads CASSPVGNTEAFF.